Below, 3 T cell receptor beta chains from the same sample are listed, as sequenced in a study of T cell repertoires in cytomegalovirus infection. TCRdb used MiXCR to reprocess the reads, holding one entry per CDR3 protein. The sample holds roughly 500,000 distinct CDR3 sequences; about 15% are singletons and the top ten take 24%. The specimen sequenced was CD8+ T cells from PBMCs. The origin of the receptors is a human donor in good health (CMV status not recorded). Some clones in this sample may be carry-over from other donors' samples.

This clonotype was counted ten times or more. The J gene is TRBJ2-1, the V gene TRBV7-3, with a tentative D call TRBD1 (6 bases). CDR1 is SGHTA, CDR2 FQGTGA, per germline. This CDR3 contains 15 residues. Trimming took off 4 bases at V and 2 bases at J, with 12 bases between the two ends. CDR3 nucleotide sequence: TGTGCCAGCAGCTCCTCCGGGACACCCTACAATGAGCAGTTCTTC. This sequence encodes CASSSSGTPYNEQFF. Based on the CDR3 plus reference TRBV7-3 and TRBJ2-1, the full variable domain is GAGVSQTPSNKVTEKGKYVELRCDPISGHTALYWYRQSLGQGPEFLIYFQGTGAADDSGLPNDRFFAVRPEGSVSTLKIQRTERGDSAVYLCASSSSGTPYNEQFFGPGTRLTVL.

The chain joins TRBV18 to TRBJ2-5; TRBD2 might be the D (6 bases). CDR3 length: 14 amino acids. V gave up 3 bases and J gave up 5 bases, with 13 bases separating them. Germline-derived CDR1 and CDR2 are KGHSH and LQKENI. The CDR3 coding sequence is TGTGCCAGCTCACCGGCGGGGCCACGGGAGACCCAGTACTTC. It codes for CASSPAGPRETQYF.

The rearrangement links TRBV5-5 to TRBJ2-3, with TRBD1 matching 8 bases. V lost 4 bases, J lost 1 base, and 2 bases stayed unmatched. CDR1 is SGHKS and CDR2 is YYEKEE in the germline V gene (reference sequence). The CDR3 sequence is 14 residues long. The CDR3 sequence is CASSRDRRTDTQYF. CDR3 sequence (DNA): TGTGCCAGCAGCCGGGACAGGCGCACAGATACGCAGTATTTT.